The rows below give T cell receptor beta chains drawn from one sample of a study of T cell repertoires in cytomegalovirus infection. TCRdb ran MiXCR on the reads and lists one entry per CDR3 protein. The sample records approximately 190,000 distinct CDR3 sequences, 28% being singletons. Input material: PBMCs. These receptors were obtained from a human donor in good health (CMV status not recorded). Some clones in this sample may be carry-over from other donors' samples. The CDR3 runs from the conserved cysteine through the conserved F or W. D genes are given only for firm matches.

TRBV2	TRBJ2-2	.	CASQPPSVNTGELFF
TRBV10-3	TRBJ1-4	TRBD1	CAISDPRAGGEEKLFF
TRBV7-2	TRBJ2-1	.	CASSPSGGVYNEQFF
TRBV4-2	TRBJ2-1	TRBD2	CASSQDLGRGVKNEQFF
TRBV5-4	TRBJ2-1	TRBD1	CASSHLGGSNEQFF
TRBV10-3	TRBJ2-3	.	CAISGEMGRGQYF
TRBV10-3	TRBJ2-3	.	CAISDPLEGAVDTQYF
TRBV5-4	TRBJ1-2	.	CASSLPSPNYGYTF
TRBV11-2	TRBJ1-2	TRBD1	CASSPRDRDYGYTF
TRBV7-2	TRBJ2-7	TRBD1	CASSPQGQGATGEQYF
TRBV7-2	TRBJ1-4	.	CASSSRGEKLFF
TRBV11-2	TRBJ2-1	.	CASSFDRHKYNEQFF
TRBV19	TRBJ1-1	.	CATENPGRLNTEAFF
TRBV6-5	TRBJ2-1	.	CASSVGTGRKFF
TRBV7-2	TRBJ2-3	.	CASSSPGANTQYF
TRBV25-1	TRBJ1-1	.	CASRARGRVNTEAFF
TRBV6-1	TRBJ2-1	.	CASPPLNEQFF
TRBV7-9	TRBJ2-7	TRBD1	CASNGDRGLYEQYF
TRBV18	TRBJ2-7	.	CASSPQGSREQYF
TRBV6-1	TRBJ1-1	.	CASGRTASKDTEAFF
TRBV7-9	TRBJ2-7	.	CASSLETAYYEQYF